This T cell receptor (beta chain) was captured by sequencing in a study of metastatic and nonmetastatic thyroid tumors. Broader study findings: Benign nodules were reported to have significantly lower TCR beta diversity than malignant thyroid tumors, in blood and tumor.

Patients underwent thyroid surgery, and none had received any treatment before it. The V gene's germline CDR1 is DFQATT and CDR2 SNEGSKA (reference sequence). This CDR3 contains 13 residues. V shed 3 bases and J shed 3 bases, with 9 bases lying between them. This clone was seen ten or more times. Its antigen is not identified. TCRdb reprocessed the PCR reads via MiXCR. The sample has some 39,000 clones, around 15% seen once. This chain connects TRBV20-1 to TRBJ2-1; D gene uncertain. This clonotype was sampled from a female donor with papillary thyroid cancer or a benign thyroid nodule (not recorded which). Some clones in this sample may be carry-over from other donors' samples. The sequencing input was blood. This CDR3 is CSASATDYNEQFF. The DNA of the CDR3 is TGCAGTGCTAGTGCAACAGACTACAATGAGCAGTTCTTC.